The 2 T cell receptor beta chains below all came from one sample that was sequenced in a study of beta chain features in type 1 diabetes. Expressed TCRB transcripts were sequenced, since all the RNA that had been isolated was reverse transcribed. Some clones are missing from TCRdb's copy, which holds only in-frame ones; the method was immunoSEQ multiplex PCR. This table holds about 160,000 clones, around 8% found once. The sample was central memory CD4+ T cells from blood. These receptors all stem from a man younger than 35 in good health.

The V gene is TRBV5-6, the J gene TRBJ1-6; D ambiguous. This CDR3 spans 16 amino acids. V was cut by 1 base and J by 8 bases, with 16 bases left in between. Germline V gene lookup returns CDR1 SGHDT and CDR2 YYEEEE. CDR3 region: CASSLMDREAYSPLHF. CDR3 DNA sequence: TGTGCCAGCAGCTTGATGGACCGGGAGGCTTATTCACCCCTCCACTTT. The whole variable domain, filled in from reference TRBV5-6 and TRBJ1-6, reads DAGVTQSPTHLIKTRGQQVTLRCSPKSGHDTVSWYQQALGQGPQFIFQYYEEEERQRGNFPDRFSGHQFPNYSSELNVNALLLGDSALYLCASSLMDREAYSPLHFGNGTRLTVT.

V and J are TRBV28 and TRBJ2-1, with D possibly being TRBD2 (6 bases). The germline V gene has CDR1 MDHEN and CDR2 SYDVKM. Trimming shortened V by 1 base and J by 5 bases, and 15 bases separated the two germline ends. The CDR3 length is 16 residues. CDR3 amino acids: CASSLFGTANDNEQFF. The CDR3 nucleotides are TGTGCCAGCAGTTTATTCGGGACTGCTAACGACAATGAGCAGTTCTTC.